The clone carrying this TCR beta chain appeared a few times. The antigen remains unidentified. The data stem from a study of OX40 agonist ivuxolimab in advanced cancers. The study's findings and limits: Partial responders at 0.1-3.0 mg/kg had among the lowest clonal expansion.

Profiled with immunoSEQ multiplex PCR; TCRdb holds only in-frame clones, not every one. Of approximately 40,000 clones in the sample, 82% are singletons; the top ten hold about 8%. Trimming removed 6 bases from V and 0 bases from J, with 15 bases in between. This CDR3 has 16 residues. Germline-derived CDR1 and CDR2 are WSHSY and SAAADI. The chain joins TRBV10-2 to TRBJ1-3; TRBD1 might be the D (6 bases). The sequencing here drew on CD4+ or CD8+ T cells sorted from blood, taken in a trial of the OX40 agonist ivuxolimab. The TCR sequence derives from an adult with an advanced solid tumor such as melanoma, head and neck, liver or kidney cancer. CDR3 in DNA: TGCGCCAGCAGGCGGGACATCAGCTCCTCTGGAAACACCATATATTTT. It is translated as CASRRDISSSGNTIYF.